The 28 T cell receptor beta chains below all came from one sample that was sequenced in a study of Graves' ophthalmopathy and Graves' hyperthyroidism (dated by TCRdb to the late 2010s). These reads were obtained on an Illumina HiSeq 2000. For repertoire sequencing, the TCR beta CDR3 regions were amplified from RNA transcripts. The first round of RT-PCR was done with HTBI primers and the Qiagen OneStep RT-PCR kit, and was followed by a second round of multiplex PCR, then size selection and purification. TCRdb ran its own pipeline on the public reads, namely fastp trimming at Q25 and MiXCR clone calling, and kept in-frame beta chains. Every entry covers one CDR3 protein and lists the most common genes and DNA from its rows. The sample contains about 150,000 distinct CDR3 sequences, less than 45% of them found a single time. The ten largest account for around 5.5% of the sample. The specimen was peripheral blood. These receptors were taken from a middle-aged woman with Graves' ophthalmopathy. Donor details come from another sample of the same person, matched by shared clones.

This clonotype was seen ten or more times. The rearrangement joins TRBV6-2 or TRBV6-3 to TRBJ1-6; perhaps TRBD1 as D (6 bases). CDR3 length equals 15 residues. Trimming took off 3 bases at V and 6 bases at J, with 12 bases between the two ends. In germline, CDR1 is MNHEY, CDR2 SVGEGT. The CDR3 reads CASSYRTVINSPLHF. CDR3 DNA: TGTGCCAGCAGTTATAGGACAGTCATTAATTCACCCCTCCACTTT.

This clonotype has ten or more counts. The rearrangement links TRBV4-3 to TRBJ1-2, with D maybe TRBD1 (6 bases). The CDR3 has 15 amino acids. The V and J ends lost 0 bases and 8 bases respectively, with 16 bases between them. CDR1 LGHNA and CDR2 YSLEER come from the germline V gene. The CDR3 spells CASSQDRGEIGGYTF. CDR3 coding DNA: TGCGCCAGCAGCCAAGACAGGGGTGAGATCGGGGGCTACACCTTC.

This clonotype was seen at least ten times. V usage is TRBV6-2 or TRBV6-3 and J usage is TRBJ2-7; D is uncertain. This CDR3 is 16 amino acids long. Germline CDR1 reads MNHEY; CDR2 reads SVGEGT. Trimming left V 3 bases short and J 1 base short, with 16 bases between. CDR3 DNA sequence: TGTGCCAGCAGTTATCTTCGTTACAGACCATCCTACGAGCAGTACTTC. Protein product: CASSYLRYRPSYEQYF.

The sample holds many counts of this clonotype. The chain is built from TRBV12-3 or TRBV12-4 and TRBJ1-1; D not resolved. V lost 3 bases and J 0 bases, leaving 8 bases between the germline ends. The length of the CDR3 is 14 residues. The CDR3 DNA is TGTGCCAGCAGTTTCGGCAGGCTGAACACTGAAGCTTTCTTT. It encodes CASSFGRLNTEAFF.

The gene calls are TRBV5-1 and TRBJ2-2, with D hard to call. Germline CDR1 is SGHRS and CDR2 is YFSETQ. The CDR3 length is 18 residues. With 4 bases removed from V and 7 bases from J, the gap between germline ends came to 26 bases. The CDR3 is CASSRTRTDITVVGELFF. The CDR3 region has the DNA TGCGCCAGCAGCCGTACACGAACCGACATCACAGTGGTCGGGGAGCTGTTTTTT.

This chain joins TRBV12-3 or TRBV12-4 and TRBJ1-6, with 7 positions matching TRBD1. This CDR3 has 14 residues. The V segment lost 5 bases and the J segment 6 bases; nucleotides outside the gene matches: 4. The CDR3: CASSTGTANSPLHF. CDR3 bases: TGTGCCAGCAGTACGGGGACAGCTAATTCACCCCTCCACTTT.

V gene TRBV6-1 combines with J gene TRBJ2-7; TRBD1 agrees at 9 bases. The V gene end was trimmed by 8 bases and the J gene end by 5 bases; junction bases not matched to a gene: 4. Germline V lookup: CDR1 MNHNS, CDR2 SASEGT. This CDR3 region has 12 residues. The CDR3 region is CASGQGFDEQYF. The CDR3 nucleotides are TGTGCCAGCGGACAGGGGTTCGACGAGCAGTACTTC.

The V gene is TRBV6-5, the J gene TRBJ1-1; the D gene is possibly TRBD1 (5 bases). The CDR3 covers 17 residues. The V gene's germline CDR1 is MNHEY and CDR2 SVGAGI. With 4 bases removed from V and 1 base from J, the gap between germline ends came to 19 bases. The CDR3 reads CASSFSSFGTANTEAFF. The CDR3 DNA reads as TGTGCCAGCAGTTTCTCTTCTTTTGGGACGGCGAACACTGAAGCTTTCTTT.

The J gene is TRBJ2-7, the V gene TRBV6-5, with D maybe TRBD1 (6 bases). In germline, CDR1 is MNHEY, CDR2 SVGAGI. This CDR3 region has 13 residues. The ends were cut back, 0 bases at V and 9 bases at J, with 12 bases in the middle. CDR3 region: CASSYSGQTGQYF. The CDR3 nucleotides are TGTGCCAGCAGTTACTCGGGACAAACGGGGCAGTACTTC.

This clonotype was observed at least ten times. The V call is TRBV12-3 or TRBV12-4, the J call TRBJ2-1; D possibly uses TRBD1 or TRBD2 (5 bases each). V dropped 6 bases and J dropped 10 bases, with 22 bases sitting between them. This CDR3 region has 15 residues. The CDR3 is CASRDRDAGVREQFF. The CDR3 DNA reads as TGTGCCAGCAGGGACCGGGACGCCGGAGTGCGGGAGCAGTTCTTC.

The V call is TRBV5-1, the J call TRBJ1-1; TRBD1 might be the D (6 bases). The CDR3 has 14 residues. Looked up from germline, CDR1 is SGHRS and CDR2 is YFSETQ. V lost 6 bases to trimming and J lost 1 base, with 13 bases between them. In DNA form, the CDR3 reads TGCGCCAGCACCGCGACAGGATCGAACACTGAAGCTTTCTTT. The encoded protein is CASTATGSNTEAFF. The complete variable domain, with remaining parts taken from reference TRBV5-1 and TRBJ1-1, reads KAGVTQTPRYLIKTRGQQVTLSCSPISGHRSVSWYQQTPGQGLQFLFEYFSETQRNKGNFPGRFSGRQFSNSRSEMNVSTLELGDSALYLCASTATGSNTEAFFGQGTRLTVV.

The chain carries TRBV9 and TRBJ2-7, with TRBD2 as a possible D gene (5 bases). Per germline, CDR1 SGDLS and CDR2 YYNGEE. The CDR3 has 13 residues. Trimming shortened V by 0 bases and J by 4 bases, and 8 bases separated the two germline ends. CDR3 nucleotides: TGTGCCAGCAGCGTAGACTCGGGGTACGAGCAGTACTTC. Translation gives CASSVDSGYEQYF.

The V gene is TRBV5-1, the J gene TRBJ1-2; D remains unclear. The CDR3 totals 15 residues. CDR1 and CDR2 from the germline V gene are SGHRS and YFSETQ. Trimming took 4 bases from V and 3 from J, leaving 16 bases between them. The CDR3 DNA sequence: TGCGCCAGCAGCCCGGATCCCTCGAGCGACTATGGCTACACCTTC. Encoded protein: CASSPDPSSDYGYTF.

V gene TRBV28 combines with J gene TRBJ2-7; 7 bases align to TRBD1. This CDR3 is built from 13 residues. Unmatched junction bases numbered 6, after V lost 7 bases and J lost 3 bases. Germline assignment: CDR1 MDHEN and CDR2 SYDVKM. The CDR3 nucleotides read TGTGCCAGCACCATGACAGGGTACTACGAGCAGTACTTC. Its translation: CASTMTGYYEQYF.

The chain combines TRBV12-3 or TRBV12-4 with TRBJ2-5, with unresolved D. V was trimmed by 1 base and J by 5 bases, leaving 8 bases between them. This CDR3 comprises 13 residues. The CDR3 coding sequence is TGTGCCAGCAGTTTAGGATATGGGGAGACCCAGTACTTC. It specifies CASSLGYGETQYF.

The chain carries TRBV12-3 or TRBV12-4 and TRBJ2-5, with 7 bases matching TRBD2. There are 13 residues in the CDR3. The junction had 2 bases not matched to a gene; V was cut back by 6 bases and J by 1 base. DNA for the CDR3: TGTGCCAGCAGGGCTAGCGGCCAAGAGACCCAGTACTTC. It is translated as CASRASGQETQYF.

This clonotype was seen a few times. This chain links TRBV19 with TRBJ1-5; tentatively, D is TRBD1 (5 bases). Germline CDR1 and CDR2: LNHDA and SQIVND (reference sequence). The CDR3 is 14 residues long. With 1 base removed from V and 4 bases from J, the gap between germline ends came to 8 bases. CDR3 in amino acids: CASSIVTANQPQHF. Here the CDR3 DNA reads TGTGCCAGTAGTATAGTGACAGCTAATCAGCCCCAGCATTTT.

This sequence joins TRBV12-3 or TRBV12-4 and TRBJ1-1, with no clear D. The ends were cut back, 7 bases at V and 5 bases at J, with 14 bases in the middle. The CDR3 sequence is 13 residues long. CDR3: CASIENWGTEAFF. In DNA, the CDR3 is TGTGCCAGCATCGAGAACTGGGGTACTGAAGCTTTCTTT.

Ten or more counts support this clonotype. The V call is TRBV7-8, the J call TRBJ2-2; 9 bases align to TRBD1. The CDR3 runs 15 residues. Germline assignment: CDR1 SGHVS and CDR2 FQNEAQ. V shed 5 bases and J 6 bases; nucleotides not matched to a gene: 7. As DNA, the CDR3 is TGTGCCAGCAGCCCCGACAGGGGGTCTTCCGGGGAGCTGTTTTTT. It encodes CASSPDRGSSGELFF.

This clonotype was recorded many times. The chain combines TRBV6-1 with TRBJ1-5, with 8 bases aligning to TRBD1. CDR1 is MNHNS, CDR2 SASEGT, per germline. The CDR3 length is 15 residues. With V trimmed by 6 bases and J by 1 base, 5 bases remained unmatched. CDR3 DNA sequence: TGTGCCAGCAGAGACCGGGACAGGAGCAATCAGCCCCAGCATTTT. It is translated as CASRDRDRSNQPQHF.

This clonotype came up many times. This sequence joins TRBV6-5 and TRBJ2-5, with D uncertain. The CDR3 loop spans 14 amino acids. The ends were cut back, 2 bases at V and 7 bases at J, with 14 bases in the middle. Germline lookup yields CDR1 MNHEY and CDR2 SVGAGI. The CDR3 here is CASSYSRETRTQYF. DNA for the CDR3: TGTGCCAGCAGTTACAGTAGGGAAACAAGGACCCAGTACTTC.

The chain recombines TRBV6-5 with TRBJ2-7; D is uncertain. V was trimmed by 8 bases and J by 6 bases, leaving 14 bases between them. The CDR3 contains 12 residues. CDR1 is MNHEY and CDR2 is SVGAGI in the germline V gene. CDR3 bases: TGTGCCAGCGAGCTTACGGGTCTCGAGCAGTACTTC. Its protein product is CASELTGLEQYF.

V and J are TRBV12-3 or TRBV12-4 and TRBJ1-2, with D tentatively TRBD1 (6 bases). V shed 5 bases and J shed 1 base, with 11 bases lying between them. The CDR3 is made up of 14 amino acids. Here the CDR3 reads CASSVDRNNYGYTF. The CDR3 region has the DNA TGTGCCAGCAGTGTCGACAGGAATAACTATGGCTACACCTTC.

This clonotype has at least ten counts. The V and J genes are TRBV20-1 and TRBJ1-5; D uncertain. Per the germline V gene, CDR1 is DFQATT and CDR2 is SNEGSKA (reference sequence). This CDR3 has 13 residues. V was cut by 5 bases and J by 0 bases, with 8 bases left in between. The CDR3 spells CSADTHSNQPQHF. The CDR3 region has the DNA TGCAGTGCTGACACCCATAGCAATCAGCCCCAGCATTTT.

This clonotype was counted at least ten times. CDR3 sequence: CASSQDRWTEEETQYF. The CDR3 DNA is TGTGCCAGCAGCCAAGACAGGTGGACAGAAGAAGAGACCCAGTACTTC. The chain is built from TRBV14 and TRBJ2-5; the D gene is possibly TRBD1 (6 bases). Germline CDR1 SGHDN, CDR2 FVKESK. V was trimmed by 0 bases and J by 3 bases, leaving 14 bases between them. CDR3 length equals 16 residues.

This clonotype showed up many times. This chain links TRBV6-2 or TRBV6-3 with TRBJ2-5; D is undetermined. Trimming cost V 3 bases and J 3 bases, with 11 bases left between them. The CDR3 extends over 14 amino acids. From germline, CDR1 is MNHEY and CDR2 SVGEGT. CDR3 loop: CASSYLVRKETQYF. CDR3 coding DNA: TGTGCCAGCAGTTATTTAGTGCGAAAAGAGACCCAGTACTTC.

The chain links TRBV19 to TRBJ2-1; D is perhaps TRBD1 (5 bases). V dropped 5 bases and J dropped 2 bases, with 7 bases sitting between them. In germline, CDR1 is LNHDA, CDR2 SQIVND (reference sequence). This CDR3 has 13 amino acids. The CDR3 DNA reads TGTGCCAGTAGTTGGGGCACCTACAATGAGCAGTTCTTC. It encodes CASSWGTYNEQFF.

This clonotype appeared many times. The chain is built from TRBV2 and TRBJ1-1; D not resolved. V was pared by 3 bases and J by 2 bases, with 7 bases between. CDR1 is SNHLY, CDR2 FYNNEI, per germline. The CDR3 spans 13 residues. CDR3 sequence (DNA): TGTGCCAGCAGTGAGGAACAAAACACTGAAGCTTTCTTT. The encoded protein is CASSEEQNTEAFF. Looking up the rest from reference TRBV2 and TRBJ1-1 gives the full variable domain: EPEVTQTPSHQVTQMGQEVILRCVPISNHLYFYWYRQILGQKVEFLVSFYNNEISEKSEIFDDQFSVERPDGSNFTLKIRSTKLEDSAMYFCASSEEQNTEAFFGQGTRLTVV.